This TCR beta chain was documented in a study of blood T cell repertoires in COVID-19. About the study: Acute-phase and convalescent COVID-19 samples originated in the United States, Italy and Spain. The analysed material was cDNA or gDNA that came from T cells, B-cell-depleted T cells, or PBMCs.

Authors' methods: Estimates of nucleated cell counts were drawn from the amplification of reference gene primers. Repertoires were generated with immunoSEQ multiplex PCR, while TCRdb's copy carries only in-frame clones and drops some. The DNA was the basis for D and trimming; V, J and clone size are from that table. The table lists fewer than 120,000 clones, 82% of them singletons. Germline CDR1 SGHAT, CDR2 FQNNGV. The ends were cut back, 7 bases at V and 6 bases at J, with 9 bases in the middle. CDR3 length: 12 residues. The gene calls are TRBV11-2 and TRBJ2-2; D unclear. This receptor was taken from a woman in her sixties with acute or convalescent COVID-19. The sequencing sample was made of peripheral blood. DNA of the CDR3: TGTGCCAGCACCACTCACCCCGGGGAGCTGTTTTTT. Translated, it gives CASTTHPGELFF.